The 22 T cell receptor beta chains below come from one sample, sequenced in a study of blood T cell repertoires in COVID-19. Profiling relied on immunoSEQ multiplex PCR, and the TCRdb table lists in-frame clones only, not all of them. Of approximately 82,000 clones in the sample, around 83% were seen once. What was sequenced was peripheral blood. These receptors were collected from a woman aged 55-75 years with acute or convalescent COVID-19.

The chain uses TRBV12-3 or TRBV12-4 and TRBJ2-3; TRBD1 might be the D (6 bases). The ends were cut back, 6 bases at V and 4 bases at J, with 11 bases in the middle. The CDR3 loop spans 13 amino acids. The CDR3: CASRFGGADTQYF. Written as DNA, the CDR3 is TGTGCCAGCAGGTTTGGGGGCGCAGATACGCAGTATTTT.

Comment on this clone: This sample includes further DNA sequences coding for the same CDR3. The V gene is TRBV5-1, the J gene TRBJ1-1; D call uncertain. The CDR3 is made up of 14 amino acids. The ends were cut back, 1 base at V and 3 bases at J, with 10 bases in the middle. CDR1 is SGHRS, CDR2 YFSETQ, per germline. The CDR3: CASSLLPGDTEAFF. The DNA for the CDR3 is TGCGCCAGCAGCTTGTTGCCCGGGGACACTGAAGCTTTCTTT.

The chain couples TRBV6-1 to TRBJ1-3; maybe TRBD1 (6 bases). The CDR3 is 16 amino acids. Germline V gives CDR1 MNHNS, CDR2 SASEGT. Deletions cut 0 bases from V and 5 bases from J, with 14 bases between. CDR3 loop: CASSEAMTGTRNTIYF. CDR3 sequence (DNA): TGTGCCAGCAGTGAAGCGATGACAGGTACTCGAAACACCATATATTTT.

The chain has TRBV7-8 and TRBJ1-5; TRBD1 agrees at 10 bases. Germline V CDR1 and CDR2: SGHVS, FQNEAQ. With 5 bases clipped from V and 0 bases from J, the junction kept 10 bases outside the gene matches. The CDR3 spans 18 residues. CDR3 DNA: TGTGCCAGCAGCGGCGGGACAGGGGCCTCCTATAGCAATCAGCCCCAGCATTTT. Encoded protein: CASSGGTGASYSNQPQHF.

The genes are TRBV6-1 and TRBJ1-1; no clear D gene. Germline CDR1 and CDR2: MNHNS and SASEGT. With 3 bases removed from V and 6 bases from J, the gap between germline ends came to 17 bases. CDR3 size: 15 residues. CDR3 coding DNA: TGTGCCAGCAGTGAGCCGGGTCTTACGCGAGCTGAAGCTTTCTTT. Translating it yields CASSEPGLTRAEAFF.

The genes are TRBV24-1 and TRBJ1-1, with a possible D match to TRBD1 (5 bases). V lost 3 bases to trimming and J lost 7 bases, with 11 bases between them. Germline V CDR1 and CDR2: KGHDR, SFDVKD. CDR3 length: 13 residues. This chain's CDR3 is CATSDPQGIEAFF. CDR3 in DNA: TGTGCCACCAGTGATCCGCAGGGAATTGAAGCTTTCTTT.

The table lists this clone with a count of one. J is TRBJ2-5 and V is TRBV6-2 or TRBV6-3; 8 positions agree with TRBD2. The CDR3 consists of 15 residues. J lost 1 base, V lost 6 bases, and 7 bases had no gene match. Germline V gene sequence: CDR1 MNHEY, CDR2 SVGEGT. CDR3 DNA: TGTGCCAGCAGCCATACACTAGCGGCCCAAGAGACCCAGTACTTC. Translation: CASSHTLAAQETQYF.

CDR3 residues: CASSLARLATRNEQFF. DNA for the CDR3: TGTGCCAGCAGCTTAGCGCGACTAGCGACTCGTAATGAGCAGTTCTTC. The rearrangement links TRBV11-3 to TRBJ2-1, with 8 nucleotides matching TRBD2. Germline V gene data show CDR1 as SGHNT and CDR2 as YENEEA. V was pared by 1 base and J by 7 bases, with 9 bases of the junction left unmatched. The CDR3 spans 16 residues.

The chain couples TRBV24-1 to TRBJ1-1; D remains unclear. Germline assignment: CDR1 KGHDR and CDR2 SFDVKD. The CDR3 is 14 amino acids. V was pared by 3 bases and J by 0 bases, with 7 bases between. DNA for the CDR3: TGTGCCACCAGTGATCCCGGGGTGAACACTGAAGCTTTCTTT. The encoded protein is CATSDPGVNTEAFF.

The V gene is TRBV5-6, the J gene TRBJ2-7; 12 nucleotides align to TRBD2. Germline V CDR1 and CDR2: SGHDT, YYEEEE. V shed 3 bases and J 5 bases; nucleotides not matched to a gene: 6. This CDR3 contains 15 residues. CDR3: CASSYRLAGANEQYF. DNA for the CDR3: TGTGCCAGCAGCTACCGACTAGCGGGAGCCAACGAGCAGTACTTC.

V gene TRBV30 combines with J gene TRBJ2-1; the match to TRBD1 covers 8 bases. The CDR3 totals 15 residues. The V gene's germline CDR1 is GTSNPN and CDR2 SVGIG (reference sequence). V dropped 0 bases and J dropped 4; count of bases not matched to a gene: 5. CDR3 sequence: CAWSVRDRPYNEQFF. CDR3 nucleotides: TGTGCCTGGAGTGTACGGGACAGGCCGTACAATGAGCAGTTCTTC.

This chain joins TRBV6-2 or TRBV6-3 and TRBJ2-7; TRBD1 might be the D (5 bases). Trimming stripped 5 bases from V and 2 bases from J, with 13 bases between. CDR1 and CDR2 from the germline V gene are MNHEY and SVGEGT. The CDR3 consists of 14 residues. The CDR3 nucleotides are TGTGCCAGCAGTGGGTTCAGGGTCGCCTACGAGCAGTACTTC. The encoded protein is CASSGFRVAYEQYF.

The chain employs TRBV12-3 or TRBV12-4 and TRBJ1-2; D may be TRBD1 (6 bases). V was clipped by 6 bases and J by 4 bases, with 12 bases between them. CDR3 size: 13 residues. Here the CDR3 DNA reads TGTGCCAGCAGCCCCGGACAGATCTATGGCTACACCTTC. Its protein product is CASSPGQIYGYTF.

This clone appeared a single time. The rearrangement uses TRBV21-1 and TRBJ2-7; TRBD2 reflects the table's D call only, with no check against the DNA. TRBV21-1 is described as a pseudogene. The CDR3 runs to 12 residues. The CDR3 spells CASSKASSEQYF. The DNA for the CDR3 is TGTGCCAGCAGCAAAGCATCGAGTGAGCAGTACTTC.

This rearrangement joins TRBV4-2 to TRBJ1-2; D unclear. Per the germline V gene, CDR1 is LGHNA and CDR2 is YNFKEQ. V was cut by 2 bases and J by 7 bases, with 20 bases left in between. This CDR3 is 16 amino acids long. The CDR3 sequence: CASSQTWPQRDPGYTF. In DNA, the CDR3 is TGTGCCAGCAGCCAAACCTGGCCCCAACGGGATCCTGGCTACACCTTC.

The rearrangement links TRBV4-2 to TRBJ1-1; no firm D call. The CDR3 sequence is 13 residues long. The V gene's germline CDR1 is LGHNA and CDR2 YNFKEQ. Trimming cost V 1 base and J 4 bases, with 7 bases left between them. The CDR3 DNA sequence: TGTGCCAGCAGCCAAGTCGAGCGCACTGAAGCTTTCTTT. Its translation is CASSQVERTEAFF.

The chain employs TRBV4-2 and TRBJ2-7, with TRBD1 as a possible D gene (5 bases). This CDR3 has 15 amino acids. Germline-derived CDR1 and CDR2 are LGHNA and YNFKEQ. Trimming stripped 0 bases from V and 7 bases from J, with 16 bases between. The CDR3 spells CASSQDWGAVGEQYF. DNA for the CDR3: TGTGCCAGCAGCCAAGATTGGGGCGCCGTAGGGGAGCAGTACTTC.

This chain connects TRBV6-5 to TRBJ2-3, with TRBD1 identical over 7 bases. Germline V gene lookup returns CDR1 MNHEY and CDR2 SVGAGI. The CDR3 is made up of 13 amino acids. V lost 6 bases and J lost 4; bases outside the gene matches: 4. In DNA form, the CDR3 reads TGTGCCAGCAGGAGACAGGGTTCAGATACGCAGTATTTT. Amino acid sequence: CASRRQGSDTQYF.

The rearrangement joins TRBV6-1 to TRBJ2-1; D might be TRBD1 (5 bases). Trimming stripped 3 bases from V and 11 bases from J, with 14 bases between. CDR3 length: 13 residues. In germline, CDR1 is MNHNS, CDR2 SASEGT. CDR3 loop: CASSDRGVRKQFF. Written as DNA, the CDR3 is TGTGCCAGCAGTGATAGGGGCGTACGAAAGCAGTTCTTC.

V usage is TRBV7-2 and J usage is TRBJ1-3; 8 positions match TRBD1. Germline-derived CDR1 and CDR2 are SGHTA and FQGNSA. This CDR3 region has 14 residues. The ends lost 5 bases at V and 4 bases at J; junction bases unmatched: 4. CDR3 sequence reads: CASSLRDRGNTIYF. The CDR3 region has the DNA TGTGCCAGCAGCCTCCGGGACAGGGGAAACACCATATATTTT.

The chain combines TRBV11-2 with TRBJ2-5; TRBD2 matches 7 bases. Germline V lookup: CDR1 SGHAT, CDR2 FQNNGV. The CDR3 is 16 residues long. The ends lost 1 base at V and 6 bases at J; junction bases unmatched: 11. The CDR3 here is CASSLGASGETKTQYF. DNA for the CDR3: TGTGCCAGCAGCTTAGGGGCTAGCGGAGAAACGAAGACCCAGTACTTC.

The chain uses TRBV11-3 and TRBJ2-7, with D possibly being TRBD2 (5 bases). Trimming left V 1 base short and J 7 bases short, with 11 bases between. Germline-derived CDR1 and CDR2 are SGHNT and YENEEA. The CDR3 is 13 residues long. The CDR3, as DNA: TGTGCCAGCAGCTTAGGCGGGTGGAGGGAGCAGTACTTC. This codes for CASSLGGWREQYF.